The 27 T cell receptor beta chains given below trace back to one sample, sequenced in a study of cytomegalovirus exposure and HLA in healthy donors. TCRdb's table, derived via immunoSEQ multiplex PCR, lists solely in-frame clones and lacks some. Among 120,000 to 150,000 clones listed, around nine tenths were seen once. Sequencing used PBMCs. Receptors originate from a woman aged 18-35 years in good health and CMV-seropositive.

The chain couples TRBV20-1 to TRBJ2-7; D not certain. The CDR3 consists of 11 residues. CDR1 DFQATT and CDR2 SNEGSKA come from the germline V gene (reference sequence). Trimming removed 1 base from V and 6 bases from J, with 7 bases in between. The CDR3 DNA reads TGCAGTGCTAGAGCCCCGGGCGAGCAGTACTTC. This translates into CSARAPGEQYF.

The genes are TRBV6-6 and TRBJ1-2; D is undetermined. The V and J ends lost 4 bases and 2 bases respectively, with 8 bases between them. CDR3 length: 13 amino acids. Germline V gene data show CDR1 as MNHNY and CDR2 as SVGAGI (reference sequence). CDR3 amino acids: CASSSLKNYGYTF. Written as DNA, the CDR3 is TGTGCCAGCAGTTCTCTAAAGAACTATGGCTACACCTTC.

The chain has TRBV27 and TRBJ2-1; 11 bases are shared with TRBD2. The V gene end was trimmed by 5 bases and the J gene end by 9 bases; junction bases not matched to a gene: 6. The CDR3 has 14 residues. CDR1 MNHEY and CDR2 SMNVEV come from the germline V gene (reference sequence). The CDR3 region is CASSRTSGYSEQFF. The CDR3 DNA reads as TGTGCCAGCAGTCGGACTAGCGGGTATAGTGAGCAGTTCTTC.

The V gene is TRBV5-1, the J gene TRBJ2-2; 7 nucleotides line up with TRBD1. V lost 6 bases to trimming and J lost 6 bases; unmatched junction nucleotides: 8. This CDR3 is built from 14 residues. Looked up from germline, CDR1 is SGHRS and CDR2 is YFSETQ. CDR3 sequence reads: CASTRDTGAGELFF. In DNA form, the CDR3 reads TGCGCCAGCACACGGGACACAGGGGCCGGGGAGCTGTTTTTT.

The V gene is TRBV4-3, the J gene TRBJ2-1, with 9 bases aligning to TRBD2. The germline V gene has CDR1 LGHNA and CDR2 YSLEER. Trimming took 5 bases from V and 8 from J; bases not matched to a gene: 13. This CDR3 contains 16 residues. The CDR3 nucleotides are TGCGCCAGCAGCGTAGGGTCTAGCGGGATGTACGATGAGCAGTTCTTC. The encoded protein is CASSVGSSGMYDEQFF.

The V and J genes are TRBV6-6 and TRBJ1-5; 12 bases agree with TRBD1. The CDR3 extends over 15 amino acids. Trimming cost V 2 bases and J 5 bases; bases outside gene matches: 1. Germline values: CDR1 MNHNY, CDR2 SVGAGI (reference sequence). CDR3 bases: TGTGCCAGCAGTTACGGGACAGGGGGCTATCAGCCCCAGCATTTT. It codes for CASSYGTGGYQPQHF.

V usage is TRBV15 and J usage is TRBJ2-5; TRBD1 agrees at 7 bases. The CDR3 contains 17 residues. Germline CDR1 and CDR2: LNHNV and YYDKDF (reference sequence). The trim removed 0 bases at V and 1 base at J, leaving 8 bases unmatched. CDR3 in DNA: TGTGCCACCAGCAGAGATTACCCGACAGGGTTCCAAGAGACCCAGTACTTC. Protein: CATSRDYPTGFQETQYF.

This sequence joins TRBV5-1 and TRBJ2-3, with D tentatively TRBD1 (5 bases). V was trimmed by 0 bases and J by 6 bases, leaving 14 bases between them. Per the germline V gene, CDR1 is SGHRS and CDR2 is YFSETQ. This CDR3 region has 15 residues. This CDR3 is CASSLERQGGDTQYF. The CDR3 region has the DNA TGCGCCAGCAGCTTGGAACGTCAGGGTGGGGATACGCAGTATTTT.

The rearrangement joins TRBV5-4 to TRBJ2-4; 9 positions match TRBD1. The V and J ends lost 3 bases and 6 bases, in that order; junction bases with no gene match: 4. CDR3 length equals 14 residues. CDR1 and CDR2 (germline): SGHNT, YYREEE (reference sequence). CDR3 DNA sequence: TGTGCCAGCAGCTCACCGGGACAGGGAAACATTCAGTACTTC. It codes for CASSSPGQGNIQYF.

This clone appeared once. The V call is TRBV29-1, the J call TRBJ1-1; possibly TRBD1 for D (6 bases). V was pared by 3 bases and J by 4 bases, with 15 bases between. CDR3 length: 14 residues. Looked up from germline, CDR1 is SQVTM and CDR2 is ANQGSEA. The CDR3, as DNA: TGCAGCGTTGACCAGGGGCGCGGGGGCACTGAAGCTTTCTTT. Translating gives CSVDQGRGGTEAFF.

The chain is built from TRBV19 and TRBJ1-2; a weak D match, TRBD1 (5 bases). Germline CDR1 is LNHDA and CDR2 is SQIVND (reference sequence). The CDR3 is 15 amino acids. The V gene lost 9 bases and the J gene lost 3 bases, with 20 bases spanning the gap. For the CDR3, the DNA is TGTGCCAGCAGAGAGCAGGGTCTGGAAGACTATGGCTACACCTTC. Encoded protein: CASREQGLEDYGYTF.

The chain couples TRBV5-1 to TRBJ2-5; D might be TRBD1 (5 bases). Trimming removed 0 bases from V and 6 bases from J, with 9 bases in between. Germline values: CDR1 SGHRS, CDR2 YFSETQ. This CDR3 spans 13 amino acids. For the CDR3, the DNA is TGCGCCAGCAGCTTGGAAGGGGAAAAGACCCAGTACTTC. Translating it yields CASSLEGEKTQYF.

The chain joins TRBV14 to TRBJ2-7; no clear D gene. The CDR3 spans 14 residues. Looked up from germline, CDR1 is SGHDN and CDR2 is FVKESK. Trimming removed 1 base from V and 10 bases from J, with 17 bases in between. CDR3 region: CASSQVGTTSRQYF. For the CDR3, the DNA is TGTGCCAGCAGCCAAGTAGGAACTACATCCAGACAGTACTTC.

V and J are TRBV30 and TRBJ2-1; a possible D gene is TRBD2 (7 bases). CDR3 length equals 14 residues. Germline CDR1 is GTSNPN and CDR2 is SVGIG (reference sequence). Trimming pared 2 bases from V and 9 bases from J, leaving 17 bases between. CDR3 loop: CAWSLLAGAGEQFF. CDR3 coding DNA: TGTGCCTGGAGTCTCCTGGCGGGGGCCGGTGAGCAGTTCTTC.

This chain uses TRBV19 with TRBJ2-7; 12 bases agree with TRBD2. The length of the CDR3 is 16 residues. J lost 7 bases, V lost 1 base, and 8 bases had no gene match. The germline gives CDR1 LNHDA, CDR2 SQIVND (reference sequence). For the CDR3, the DNA is TGTGCCAGTAGTATAGCTCGACTAGCGGGAGCTCGGGAGCAGTACTTC. Its protein is CASSIARLAGAREQYF.

This clone came up a few times. The chain carries TRBV19 and TRBJ1-2; unclear D gene. Germline CDR1 is LNHDA and CDR2 is SQIVND (reference sequence). This CDR3 spans 12 amino acids. V was cut by 6 bases and J by 6 bases, with 11 bases left in between. Here the CDR3 reads CASRTGRHGYTF. DNA of the CDR3: TGTGCCAGTAGAACGGGTAGACATGGCTACACCTTC.

The genes are TRBV6-1 and TRBJ2-7; 9 bases line up with TRBD2. CDR1 and CDR2 from the germline V gene are MNHNS and SASEGT. Trimming at V came to 1 base and at J to 4 bases, leaving 5 bases not matched to a gene. The CDR3 loop spans 15 amino acids. The CDR3 here is CASSEVASGAYEQYF. The CDR3 bases are TGTGCCAGCAGTGAAGTTGCTAGCGGGGCTTACGAGCAGTACTTC.

The genes are TRBV29-1 and TRBJ1-3; D may be TRBD1 (6 bases). Looked up from germline, CDR1 is SQVTM and CDR2 is ANQGSEA. The CDR3 has 14 amino acids. Between the trimmed V and J ends, which lost 3 bases and 0 bases, there was a span of 9 bases. The CDR3 loop is CSVEDRHSGNTIYF. CDR3 sequence (DNA): TGCAGCGTTGAGGACAGACACTCTGGAAACACCATATATTTT.

This clone came up once. The chain combines TRBV11-3 with TRBJ2-7, with 13 positions matching TRBD2. This CDR3 region has 14 residues. CDR1 SGHNT and CDR2 YENEEA come from the germline V gene. V shed 5 bases, J shed 9 bases, and the junction held 7 bases outside the gene matches. The CDR3 DNA is TGTGCCAGCAGCAAGGGACTAGCGGGGACCGGGCAGTACTTC. Translation gives CASSKGLAGTGQYF.

The V and J genes are TRBV28 and TRBJ1-4; D may be TRBD1 (5 bases). V lost 8 bases to trimming and J lost 5 bases, with 12 bases between them. This CDR3 has 13 amino acids. The germline V gene encodes CDR1 MDHEN and CDR2 SYDVKM. CDR3 DNA sequence: TGTGCCAGCCTTACGCCAGGGAATGAAAAACTGTTTTTT. This codes for CASLTPGNEKLFF.

The gene calls are TRBV6-6 and TRBJ2-1; possible D gene TRBD1, 6 bases. In germline, CDR1 is MNHNY, CDR2 SVGAGI (reference sequence). The V end lost 5 bases, the J end lost 0 bases, and 8 bases lay between the germline ends. The CDR3 totals 14 residues. CDR3 bases: TGTGCCAGCAGTCCGGACAGCTCCTACAATGAGCAGTTCTTC. Its translation: CASSPDSSYNEQFF.

This sequence joins TRBV10-2 and TRBJ2-1; D is undetermined. V was pared by 3 bases and J by 3 bases, with 9 bases between. The CDR3 extends over 14 amino acids. Germline lookup yields CDR1 WSHSY and CDR2 SAAADI. The CDR3 nucleotides read TGCGCCAGCAGTGAACGCGGATTCTACAATGAGCAGTTCTTC. It encodes CASSERGFYNEQFF.

This rearrangement joins TRBV4-2 to TRBJ2-2; perhaps TRBD2 as D (6 bases). CDR3 length equals 16 residues. Trimming cost V 1 base and J 4 bases, with 13 bases left between them. CDR1 LGHNA and CDR2 YNFKEQ come from the germline V gene. The CDR3 loop reads CASSQGSLASTGELFF. CDR3 in DNA: TGTGCCAGCAGCCAAGGGTCGCTAGCGAGCACCGGGGAGCTGTTTTTT.

The chain recombines TRBV5-4 with TRBJ2-2, with a tentative D call TRBD2 (6 bases). The CDR3 is 15 amino acids. V lost 2 bases, J lost 5 bases, and 13 bases lay in between. Germline-derived CDR1 and CDR2 are SGHNT and YYREEE (reference sequence). DNA for the CDR3: TGTGCCAGCAGCTTTTTTAGCGGTGGAACCGGGGAGCTGTTTTTT. This encodes CASSFFSGGTGELFF.

The rearrangement links TRBV6-1 to TRBJ2-7; possible D gene TRBD1, 5 bases. The CDR3 is made up of 14 amino acids. The germline CDR1 and CDR2 sequences are MNHNS and SASEGT. The ends were cut back, 5 bases at V and 0 bases at J, with 11 bases in the middle. CDR3 sequence: CASSISRDSYEQYF. The CDR3 DNA reads TGTGCCAGCAGTATTTCCAGGGACTCCTACGAGCAGTACTTC.

This clone was detected once. This chain joins TRBV28 and TRBJ1-4, with D possibly being TRBD1 (5 bases). Germline loops: CDR1 MDHEN, CDR2 SYDVKM. The CDR3 has 14 amino acids. Trimming shortened V by 5 bases and J by 7 bases, and 14 bases separated the two germline ends. CDR3 protein: CASSPRAGIEKLFF. The CDR3 nucleotides read TGTGCCAGCAGTCCCAGGGCTGGTATTGAAAAACTGTTTTTT.

Only one count was recorded for this clone. The chain recombines TRBV14 with TRBJ2-5; the match to TRBD1 covers 8 bases. The CDR3 has 13 residues. Germline CDR1 and CDR2: SGHDN and FVKESK. V lost 4 bases and J lost 7; bases outside the gene matches: 5. In DNA, the CDR3 is TGTGCCAGCAGCCCAGGGGGCGCAGGGACCCAGTACTTC. Amino acids: CASSPGGAGTQYF.